This TCR beta chain was sequenced for a study of T cell repertoires in cytomegalovirus infection. MiXCR, applied by TCRdb to the reads, yields one record per CDR3 protein. The table lists roughly 730,000 distinct CDR3 sequences, roughly 30% of them singletons. The CDR3 is 15 amino acids. V lost 5 bases and J lost 0, with 13 bases in between. The germline V gene has CDR1 SEHNR and CDR2 FQNEAQ (reference sequence). There are many counts of this clonotype. Its antigen is unidentified. This clonotype was obtained from a human donor in good health (CMV status not recorded). Some clones in this sample may be carry-over from other donors' samples. The V and J genes are TRBV7-9 and TRBJ1-1, with a possible D match to TRBD1 (5 bases). This specimen was cultured PBMCs, taken from culture after CMV antigen stimulation. Here the CDR3 reads CASSLGDPMNTEAFF. The CDR3 DNA sequence: TGTGCCAGCAGCCTTGGGGACCCCATGAACACTGAAGCTTTCTTT.